Given below is one T cell receptor (beta chain) in context. Antigen unknown. Time point defined: week 3, after first cycle of checkpoint inhibitor. Blood was drawn before treatment and at week 3 after checkpoint blockade. Apart from a couple of fast progressors, RECIST 1.1 response was judged 12 weeks post-infusion. V was clipped by 2 bases and J by 6 bases; unmatched bases: 5. The length of the CDR3 is 15 residues. Germline assignment: CDR1 LNHDA and CDR2 SQIVND (reference sequence). This sample is part of a study of blood T cell dynamics during melanoma immunotherapy. Looking at the study overall: First-line therapy was either pembrolizumab or nivolumab with ipilimumab for metastatic melanoma. Study conclusions and caveats: A W3 rise in cfDNA rearrangement score marked disease control, not progression.

This table comes from immunoSEQ multiplex PCR, and its TCRdb copy is limited to in-frame clones, with some not included. This table has over a thousand clones, roughly 87% appearing once. Sequences were derived from cell-free DNA from blood, sampled from a patient treated with checkpoint blockade. The receptor was isolated from a human donor with melanoma. This sequence joins TRBV19 and TRBJ2-5; TRBD1 matches at 11 bases. The CDR3 DNA reads as TGTGCCAGTAGTATACCGGGACAGGGGGAAAAGACCCAGTACTTC. Residues: CASSIPGQGEKTQYF.